This T cell receptor beta chain was sequenced during a study of T-cell reconstitution after alpha-beta-depleted transplantation in children. Between the trimmed V and J ends, which lost 7 bases and 1 base, there was a span of 11 bases. Germline values: CDR1 DFQATT, CDR2 SNEGSKA (reference sequence). This CDR3 is built from 13 residues. Unique molecular identifiers featured in how the TCRbeta library was prepared. TCRdb redid the calling of the PCR reads with MiXCR, one entry per CDR3 protein. The data contain about 540,000 distinct CDR3 sequences, roughly 18% of them seen just once; the ten biggest clones take up around 3.3%.

The clonotype originates from a human donor who donated a stem cell graft to a child with acute lymphoblastic leukemia. The rearrangement joins TRBV20-1 to TRBJ1-5; no definite D call. The material was PBMCs from the stem cell graft donor, obtained from the stem cell graft. CDR3 coding DNA: TGCAGTGGGCTGACGGACAGCAATCAGCCCCAGCATTTT. It encodes CSGLTDSNQPQHF.